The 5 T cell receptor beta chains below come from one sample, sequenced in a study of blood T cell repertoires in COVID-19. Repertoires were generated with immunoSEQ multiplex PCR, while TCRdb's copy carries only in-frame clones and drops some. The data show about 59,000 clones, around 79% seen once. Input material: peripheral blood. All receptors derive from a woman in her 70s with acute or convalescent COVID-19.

The CDR3 loop is CASSPLNQGSYEQYF. DNA for the CDR3: TGTGCCAGCTCACCTTTAAACCAGGGGTCCTACGAGCAGTACTTC. The V and J genes are TRBV18 and TRBJ2-7; perhaps TRBD1 as D (6 bases). V was clipped by 3 bases and J by 1 base, with 13 bases between them. The CDR3 is 15 residues long. CDR1 and CDR2 (germline): KGHSH, LQKENI.

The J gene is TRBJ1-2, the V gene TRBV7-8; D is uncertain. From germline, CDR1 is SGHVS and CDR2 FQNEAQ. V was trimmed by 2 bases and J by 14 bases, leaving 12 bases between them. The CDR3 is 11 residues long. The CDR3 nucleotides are TGTGCCAGCAGCTTAACTCTCGAGATTACCTTC. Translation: CASSLTLEITF.

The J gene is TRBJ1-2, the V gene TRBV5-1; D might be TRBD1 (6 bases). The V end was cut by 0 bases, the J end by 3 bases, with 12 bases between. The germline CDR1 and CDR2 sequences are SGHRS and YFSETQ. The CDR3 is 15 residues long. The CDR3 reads CASSLGGGADYGYTF. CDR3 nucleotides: TGCGCCAGCAGCTTGGGAGGGGGAGCGGACTATGGCTACACCTTC. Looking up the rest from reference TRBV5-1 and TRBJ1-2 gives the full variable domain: KAGVTQTPRYLIKTRGQQVTLSCSPISGHRSVSWYQQTPGQGLQFLFEYFSETQRNKGNFPGRFSGRQFSNSRSEMNVSTLELGDSALYLCASSLGGGADYGYTFGSGTRLTVV.

The CDR3 spells CASSRGQPLVDEQFF. CDR3 in DNA: TGTGCCAGCAGCCGAGGACAGCCTCTTGTCGATGAGCAGTTCTTC. This rearrangement joins TRBV28 to TRBJ2-1; D is perhaps TRBD1 (6 bases). V dropped 6 bases and J dropped 8 bases, with 20 bases sitting between them. The CDR3 consists of 15 residues. In germline, CDR1 is MDHEN, CDR2 SYDVKM.

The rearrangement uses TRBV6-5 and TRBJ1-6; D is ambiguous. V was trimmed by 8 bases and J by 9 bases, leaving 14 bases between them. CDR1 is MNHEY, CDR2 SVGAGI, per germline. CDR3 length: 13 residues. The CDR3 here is CASVVKEGSPLHF. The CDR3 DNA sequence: TGTGCCAGCGTCGTGAAAGAGGGTTCACCCCTCCACTTT.